This T cell receptor beta chain was identified in a study of blood T cell repertoires in COVID-19. Study information: Collection of acute and convalescent COVID-19 samples took place in the United States, Italy and Spain. Nucleic acid was either cDNA or gDNA, and it came from T cells, B-cell-depleted T cells, or PBMCs.

The protocol was immunoSEQ multiplex PCR, while the TCRdb copy is restricted to in-frame clones and leaves out a portion. The sample has 75,000 to 80,000 clones; 70% to 90% are singletons. The V segment lost 7 bases and the J segment 5 bases; nucleotides outside the gene matches: 9. CDR1 and CDR2 from the germline V gene are SQVTM and ANQGSEA. The CDR3 runs 13 residues. The source material was peripheral blood. The sequence derives from a man aged 60 to 69 with COVID-19, enrolled during active disease. The chain employs TRBV29-1 and TRBJ2-7; the match to TRBD1 covers 9 bases. DNA of the CDR3: TGCAGCGCACTGGGACAGGGTGGGCACGAGCAGTACTTC. Translation: CSALGQGGHEQYF.